This passage covers 32 T cell receptor beta chains from one sample sequenced in a study of radiotherapy plus CTLA-4 blockade in lung cancer. Sequencing used immunoSEQ multiplex PCR; TCRdb keeps in-frame clones, though not all of them. The profile shows around 72,000 clones, roughly 78% of them singletons. This material consisted of peripheral blood, taken from a patient treated with radiotherapy plus ipilimumab. All receptors come from a human donor with non-small cell lung cancer who had a complete response to radiotherapy plus ipilimumab.

The rearrangement uses TRBV7-8 and TRBJ1-5, with D possibly TRBD1 on 6 matching bases. The CDR3 extends over 17 amino acids. Trimming stripped 1 base from V and 2 bases from J, with 15 bases between. CDR1 is SGHVS and CDR2 is FQNEAQ in the germline V gene. CDR3 in amino acids: CASSLVNQGIGNQPQHF. The CDR3 coding sequence is TGTGCCAGCAGCTTAGTTAATCAGGGGATTGGCAATCAGCCCCAGCATTTT.

This clone was seen once. This chain uses TRBV5-1 with TRBJ2-1, with TRBD2 matching over 9 bases. Germline CDR1 is SGHRS and CDR2 is YFSETQ. J was trimmed by 6 bases and V by 5 bases; bases with no gene match: 9. There are 15 residues in the CDR3. The CDR3 loop is CASSLAASGINEQFF. CDR3 DNA sequence: TGCGCCAGCAGTCTGGCGGCTAGCGGGATCAATGAGCAGTTCTTC. The full variable domain, its missing parts supplied by reference TRBV5-1 and TRBJ2-1, is KAGVTQTPRYLIKTRGQQVTLSCSPISGHRSVSWYQQTPGQGLQFLFEYFSETQRNKGNFPGRFSGRQFSNSRSEMNVSTLELGDSALYLCASSLAASGINEQFFGPGTRLTVL.

The chain uses TRBV7-2 and TRBJ1-5; TRBD1 agrees at 8 bases. This CDR3 has 15 amino acids. Trimming cost V 5 bases and J 2 bases; bases outside gene matches: 5. Germline V gives CDR1 SGHTA, CDR2 FQGNSA. CDR3 bases: TGTGCCAGCAGCGAACAGGGGGGAGGCAATCAGCCCCAGCATTTT. Translating gives CASSEQGGGNQPQHF.

The chain is built from TRBV5-5 and TRBJ2-5; D gene unclear. The germline gives CDR1 SGHKS, CDR2 YYEKEE (reference sequence). With 0 bases removed from V and 0 bases from J, the gap between germline ends came to 9 bases. The CDR3 has 15 amino acids. The DNA of the CDR3 is TGTGCCAGCAGCTTGGGTCCAGCCTACCAAGAGACCCAGTACTTC. Translation gives CASSLGPAYQETQYF.

This clone was found a few times. The chain employs TRBV27 and TRBJ2-7, with 15 bases identical to TRBD2. Germline values: CDR1 MNHEY, CDR2 SMNVEV (reference sequence). The CDR3 is made up of 17 amino acids. Losses at the gene ends were 6 bases for V and 7 bases for J; bases not matched to a gene: 13. The CDR3 here is CASRPRGAGLAGGEQYF. For the CDR3, the DNA is TGTGCCAGCAGGCCACGAGGGGCGGGACTAGCGGGGGGAGAGCAGTACTTC.

This chain links TRBV23-1 with TRBJ1-2; no clear D. TRBV23-1 is recorded as an ORF, its role being uncertain. The CDR3 has 13 amino acids. The V and J ends lost 4 bases and 0 bases respectively, with 6 bases between them. The chain's CDR3 is CASSLDPNYGYTF. The DNA of the CDR3 is TGCGCCAGCAGTCTGGATCCTAACTATGGCTACACCTTC.

This clone has ten or more counts. This rearrangement joins TRBV5-1 to TRBJ1-2; 8 bases align to TRBD1. Germline V lookup: CDR1 SGHRS, CDR2 YFSETQ. V gave up 3 bases and J gave up 9 bases; unmatched junction bases: 19. The CDR3 has 17 amino acids. The CDR3 is CASSSLGTGGIEGRYTF. The CDR3 DNA follows: TGCGCCAGCAGCTCCCTTGGTACAGGGGGGATTGAAGGCCGCTACACCTTC.

J is TRBJ1-6 and V is TRBV4-3; D uncertain. The germline V gene encodes CDR1 LGHNA and CDR2 YSLEER. With 2 bases removed from V and 6 bases from J, the gap between germline ends came to 14 bases. This CDR3 is built from 16 residues. This chain's CDR3 is CASSQSLGGTNSPLHF. The DNA for the CDR3 is TGCGCCAGCAGCCAAAGTCTCGGAGGCACTAATTCACCCCTCCACTTT.

In its sample, this clone was seen a few times. The chain uses TRBV30 and TRBJ1-1, with 9 bases identical to TRBD1. The CDR3 covers 13 residues. Per germline, CDR1 GTSNPN and CDR2 SVGIG (reference sequence). V lost 6 bases to trimming and J lost 3 bases; unmatched junction nucleotides: 5. In DNA form, the CDR3 reads TGTGCCTGCCACAGGGGGCGCGACACTGAAGCTTTCTTT. Its protein is CACHRGRDTEAFF. The variable domain in full, with the rest retrieved from reference TRBV30 and TRBJ1-1, is SQTIHQWPATLVQPVGSPLSLECTVEGTSNPNLYWYRQAAGRGLQLLFYSVGIGQISSEVPQNLSASRPQDRQFILSSKKLLLSDSGFYLCACHRGRDTEAFFGQGTRLTVV.

This clone was found a few times. The chain recombines TRBV6-1 with TRBJ1-1; D is undetermined. Germline lookup yields CDR1 MNHNS and CDR2 SASEGT. The length of the CDR3 is 17 residues. V dropped 2 bases and J dropped 0 bases, with 16 bases sitting between them. The CDR3: CASSERFGRQVNTEAFF. DNA of the CDR3: TGTGCCAGCAGTGAAAGGTTTGGGCGGCAGGTGAACACTGAAGCTTTCTTT.

The rearrangement joins TRBV5-1 to TRBJ2-3; TRBD1 matches 7 bases. This CDR3 has 16 residues. Germline assignment: CDR1 SGHRS and CDR2 YFSETQ. For the CDR3, the DNA is TGCTCGAGTACGCCACAGGGGTACGATTTCACAGATACGCAGTATTTT. This codes for CSSTPQGYDFTDTQYF.

The V and J genes are TRBV4-3 and TRBJ1-1; maybe TRBD1 (6 bases). Trimming stripped 4 bases from V and 8 bases from J, with 14 bases between. The CDR3 covers 13 residues. Germline CDR1 reads LGHNA; CDR2 reads YSLEER. CDR3 amino acids: CASSPGRGTEAFF. The CDR3 DNA reads as TGCGCCAGCAGCCCCGGTCGGGGGACAGAAGCTTTCTTT.

The chain combines TRBV7-9 with TRBJ1-1, with no clear D. The length of the CDR3 is 14 residues. V was clipped by 5 bases and J by 1 base, with 11 bases between them. CDR1 SEHNR and CDR2 FQNEAQ come from the germline V gene (reference sequence). Written as DNA, the CDR3 is TGTGCCAGCAGCCCGGTTCAGGAGAACACTGAAGCTTTCTTT. Translated, it gives CASSPVQENTEAFF. The full variable domain, in which reference TRBV7-9 and TRBJ1-1 provide the parts outside the CDR3, is DTGVSQNPRHKITKRGQNVTFRCDPISEHNRLYWYRQTLGQGPEFLTYFQNEAQLEKSRLLSDRFSAERPKGSFSTLEIQRTEQGDSAMYLCASSPVQENTEAFFGQGTRLTVV.

The chain is built from TRBV18 and TRBJ2-5; D possibly uses TRBD1 or TRBD2 (5 bases each). CDR3 size: 13 residues. V gave up 2 bases and J gave up 5 bases, with 9 bases separating them. CDR1 and CDR2 (germline): KGHSH, LQKENI. The CDR3 sequence is CASSPRGEETQYF. The CDR3 nucleotides are TGTGCCAGCTCACCAAGAGGGGAGGAGACCCAGTACTTC.

J is TRBJ2-4 and V is TRBV27; possible D gene TRBD1, 5 bases. Germline CDR1 and CDR2: MNHEY and SMNVEV (reference sequence). There are 15 residues in the CDR3. The V and J ends lost 7 bases and 5 bases respectively, with 18 bases between them. CDR3 coding DNA: TGTGCCAGCACCCTCAGGGTTCGTCATGAAAACATTCAGTACTTC. Protein sequence: CASTLRVRHENIQYF.

The gene calls are TRBV7-2 and TRBJ1-6; D gene ambiguous. V lost 5 bases, J lost 12 bases, and 14 bases lay in between. The CDR3 consists of 13 residues. Germline CDR1 is SGHTA and CDR2 is FQGNSA. CDR3 coding DNA: TGTGCCAGCAGCACCGGGATCAAAGGACCCCTCCACTTT. It is translated as CASSTGIKGPLHF.

This chain links TRBV5-1 with TRBJ2-6; no definite D call. The CDR3 has 16 residues. The V gene lost 1 base and the J gene lost 0 bases, with 8 bases spanning the gap. Germline-derived CDR1 and CDR2 are SGHRS and YFSETQ. The CDR3: CASSLSVDSGANVLTF. In nucleotides, the CDR3 is TGCGCCAGCAGCTTGTCGGTAGACTCTGGGGCCAACGTCCTGACTTTC.

This chain joins TRBV2 and TRBJ1-2, with D unresolved. The CDR3 is made up of 15 amino acids. The V gene's germline CDR1 is SNHLY and CDR2 FYNNEI. The germline V and J ends were trimmed by 1 base and 6 bases, with 15 bases remaining between them. In DNA, the CDR3 is TGTGCCAGCAGTGAAGAACGGGTTTCTGCCGATGGCTACACCTTC. It codes for CASSEERVSADGYTF. Together with reference TRBV2 and TRBJ1-2, the CDR3 gives the full variable domain: EPEVTQTPSHQVTQMGQEVILRCVPISNHLYFYWYRQILGQKVEFLVSFYNNEISEKSEIFDDQFSVERPDGSNFTLKIRSTKLEDSAMYFCASSEERVSADGYTFGSGTRLTVV.

This chain uses TRBV7-2 with TRBJ2-4; D remains unclear. The germline gives CDR1 SGHTA, CDR2 FQGNSA. CDR3 size: 14 residues. V lost 5 bases and J 5 bases, leaving 13 bases between the germline ends. The CDR3 loop is CASSIGPQENIQYF. CDR3 in DNA: TGTGCCAGCAGCATCGGCCCGCAGGAAAACATTCAGTACTTC.

V usage is TRBV6-5 and J usage is TRBJ1-3, with D perhaps matching TRBD1 (5 bases). Germline loops: CDR1 MNHEY, CDR2 SVGAGI. The CDR3 is made up of 14 amino acids. Trimming pared 6 bases from V and 2 bases from J, leaving 11 bases between. This CDR3 reads CASRRDGTGNTIYF. CDR3 nucleotides: TGTGCCAGCAGGAGGGACGGAACTGGAAACACCATATATTTT.

This chain joins TRBV10-2 and TRBJ2-3; TRBD2 aligns across 8 bases. Unmatched junction bases numbered 5, after V lost 6 bases and J lost 0 bases. Germline CDR1 and CDR2: WSHSY and SAAADI. This CDR3 spans 15 amino acids. CDR3 amino acids: CASSLRGVSTDTQYF. The CDR3, as DNA: TGCGCCAGCAGCTTGCGGGGGGTTAGCACAGATACGCAGTATTTT.

J is TRBJ1-1 and V is TRBV5-7; the D gene is possibly TRBD1 (6 bases). TRBV5-7 is treated as an ORF (open reading frame) with a function not yet certain. The V and J ends lost 1 base and 4 bases respectively, with 11 bases between them. There are 14 residues in the CDR3. In nucleotides, the CDR3 is TGTGCCAGCAGCTTGCACGGAGGGGGCACTGAAGCTTTCTTT. Its protein product is CASSLHGGGTEAFF.

The chain joins TRBV2 to TRBJ1-5, with a tentative D call TRBD1 (6 bases). The V gene lost 7 bases and the J gene lost 7 bases, with 14 bases spanning the gap. Germline loops: CDR1 SNHLY, CDR2 FYNNEI. The CDR3 runs to 13 residues. CDR3 in DNA: TGTGCCAGCATGGGGGGCACCGAGCAGCCCCAGCATTTT. It translates to CASMGGTEQPQHF.

The CDR3: CASRRAGSSNQPQHF. The CDR3 nucleotides read TGTGCCAGCCGAAGGGCAGGGAGCAGCAATCAGCCCCAGCATTTT. The rearrangement links TRBV27 to TRBJ1-5; tentative D call: TRBD1 (5 bases). Germline values: CDR1 MNHEY, CDR2 SMNVEV (reference sequence). The CDR3 consists of 15 residues. V lost 8 bases and J lost 1, with 15 bases in between.

This chain uses TRBV6-1 with TRBJ2-7; 8 bases align to TRBD1. The CDR3 loop spans 15 amino acids. The ends lost 10 bases at V and 4 bases at J; junction bases unmatched: 15. Germline V gene sequence: CDR1 MNHNS, CDR2 SASEGT. The CDR3, as DNA: TGTGCCACCAAGAAAGGAGACAGGGGTATATACGAGCAGTACTTC. It translates to CATKKGDRGIYEQYF.

This clone occurred a few times. The chain is built from TRBV10-3 and TRBJ2-2; tentatively, D is TRBD1 (6 bases). This CDR3 is built from 13 residues. V lost 7 bases and J lost 5, with 11 bases in between. Looked up from germline, CDR1 is ENHRY and CDR2 is SYGVKD. CDR3 residues: CAINREGTGELFF. The CDR3 nucleotides are TGTGCCATCAACAGGGAAGGGACCGGGGAGCTGTTTTTT.

This clone was picked up a small number of times. The chain employs TRBV7-8 and TRBJ2-7; no clear D. Trimming cost V 5 bases and J 1 base, with 6 bases left between them. Germline assignment: CDR1 SGHVS and CDR2 FQNEAQ. The CDR3 has 12 amino acids. CDR3 in amino acids: CASSPNSYEQYF. CDR3 nucleotide sequence: TGTGCCAGCAGCCCGAATTCCTACGAGCAGTACTTC.

This chain joins TRBV5-6 and TRBJ2-5; tentatively, D is TRBD2 (6 bases). Germline V lookup: CDR1 SGHDT, CDR2 YYEEEE. The CDR3 length is 16 residues. V lost 0 bases and J 5 bases, leaving 17 bases between the germline ends. In DNA, the CDR3 is TGTGCCAGCAGCTTGGGGTCCGGGGACTTTGGGGAGACCCAGTACTTC. The encoded protein is CASSLGSGDFGETQYF.

The CDR3 DNA sequence: TGTGCCAGCAGCTTCTCTCTCCAGGGAGGGGAGACCCAGTACTTC. This encodes CASSFSLQGGETQYF. The rearrangement joins TRBV5-6 to TRBJ2-5; 7 nucleotides align to TRBD2. This CDR3 comprises 15 residues. The germline V gene encodes CDR1 SGHDT and CDR2 YYEEEE. J gave up 5 bases and V 2 bases, and 9 bases lay outside the gene matches.

The chain combines TRBV25-1 with TRBJ2-7; TRBD2 matches at 12 bases. Germline loops: CDR1 MGHDK, CDR2 SYGVNS. The CDR3 runs to 15 residues. Trimming took 3 bases from V and 2 from J; bases not matched to a gene: 2. The CDR3 loop reads CASSDGLAGTYEQYF. DNA for the CDR3: TGTGCCAGCAGTGACGGACTAGCGGGGACCTACGAGCAGTACTTC.

This clone occurred once. The J gene is TRBJ2-1, the V gene TRBV10-1; D is perhaps TRBD2 (6 bases). With 4 bases removed from V and 2 bases from J, the gap between germline ends came to 9 bases. CDR3 length: 14 amino acids. Germline V gene data show CDR1 as WNHNN and CDR2 as SYGVQD (reference sequence). Here the CDR3 reads CASSVGSPYNEQFF. The DNA for the CDR3 is TGCGCCAGCAGTGTCGGGAGTCCCTACAATGAGCAGTTCTTC.

This clone has only one observation. The genes are TRBV2 and TRBJ2-2, with D perhaps TRBD1 (6 bases). Trimming cost V 6 bases and J 0 bases, with 14 bases left between them. CDR1 is SNHLY and CDR2 is FYNNEI in the germline V gene. The CDR3 loop spans 16 amino acids. CDR3 amino acids: CASSETGLTNTGELFF. The DNA of the CDR3 is TGTGCCAGCAGCGAGACAGGACTCACGAACACCGGGGAGCTGTTTTTT.